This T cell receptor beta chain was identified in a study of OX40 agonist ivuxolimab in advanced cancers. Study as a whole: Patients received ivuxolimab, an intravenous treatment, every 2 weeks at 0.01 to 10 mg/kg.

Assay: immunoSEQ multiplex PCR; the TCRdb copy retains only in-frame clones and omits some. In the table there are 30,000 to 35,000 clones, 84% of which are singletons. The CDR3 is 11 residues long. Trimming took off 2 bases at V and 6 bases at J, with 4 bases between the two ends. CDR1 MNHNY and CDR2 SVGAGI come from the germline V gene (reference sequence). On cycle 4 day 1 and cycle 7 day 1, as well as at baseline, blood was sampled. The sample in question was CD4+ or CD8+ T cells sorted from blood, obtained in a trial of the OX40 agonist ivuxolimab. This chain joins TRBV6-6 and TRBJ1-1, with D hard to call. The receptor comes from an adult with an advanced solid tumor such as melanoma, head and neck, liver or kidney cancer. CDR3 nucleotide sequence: TGTGCCAGCAGTTACGCGGCTGAAGCTTTCTTT. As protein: CASSYAAEAFF.